This paragraph reports one TCR beta chain. It lacks a known antigen. No base quality values were provided; no much bigger clone lies one nucleotide off. The data were obtained in a study of shared clonotypes between healthy human individuals (TCRdb year 2020). Regarding the study in general: A couple of women and three men aged 18 to 49 years were included in the cohort. To increase sequencing depth and limit assay-specific biases, TCR repertoire library preparation and sequencing were carried out by different laboratories using diverse techniques. For each donor, CD4 naive and CD4 memory were each given three plates, CD8 naive was given two plates, and CD8 memory was given one plate. Blood TCR repertoires of four to six healthy adults were deeply sequenced to estimate repertoire size and the extent of clonotype sharing between individuals. Between about 0.8 and 8.9 billion PBMCs per donor were obtained by leukapheresis.

Using the deep immunoSEQ assay, TCR CDR3 regions were amplified from genomic DNA by multiplex PCR. Genomic DNA extracted from each cell subset was distributed evenly over all wells of several immunoSEQ 96-well plates, and each plate served as one replicate. For sorted subsets, approximately 0.2 ug of genomic DNA, equivalent to 30,000 or so T cell genomes, went into each replicate PCR. Purified libraries were measured with a Qubit 3.0 fluorometer, size-checked on a Bioanalyzer 2100, and measured again with the KAPA Library Quantification kit. Every immunoSEQ 96-well plate was sequenced on a dedicated single-read 150-cycle Illumina NextSeq 550 flow cell. The source study handled its data this way. Because only junctional sequences without quality scores were contained in the immunoSEQ output, filtering matching that applied to full-length reads could not be performed. Sequences were annotated with PyIR, a Python wrapper for IgBLAST v1.9, using IMGT germline references to assign V/J genes and CDR3. Reads with weak V/J assignments (E-value above 1e-6), missing CDR3, stop codons, out-of-frame junctions, or ambiguous translated residues were removed. V3J clonotypes were defined by identical inferred V gene, J gene, and CDR3 amino acid sequence. To compute the percentage overlap between repertoires, the number of shared unique clonotypes was divided by the size of the smaller repertoire. RTK rarefaction, the Chao1 estimator, and Recon v2.1 estimates of unobserved clonotypes were used to assess repertoire richness. For all TCRbeta clonotypes obtained by the gDNA method from a handful of donors, generation probabilities were computed with OLGA. Sourced from immuneACCESS, this table was stored by TCRdb with only in-frame sequences that have V and J called. A share of the clones is absent; for the studies checked, an unresolved V gene accounts for under half, and the remainder has no known explanation. The DNA was the basis for D and trimming; V, J and clone size are from that table. Counted in this sample were 2 million to 2.5 million clones; approximately 94% of them appeared once. The top ten clonotypes cover around 0.13% of the sample.

Donors were healthy HIV-negative adults with no recently reported acute infections or vaccinations. All donors were Caucasian adults living in Nashville, Tennessee, USA. CD4+ T cells were enriched by magnetic negative selection, after which naive cells were positively selected on CD45RA and the negative fraction was taken as the memory subset. Blood was obtained by leukapheresis, after which PBMCs were separated by Ficoll-Histopaque density gradient centrifugation and cryopreserved in liquid nitrogen vapor phase. Analytical flow cytometry was used to check the purity and quantity of every magnetically sorted T cell population. Genomic DNA was isolated from each sorted fraction and quantified by UV absorbance on a Nanodrop 2000c. Here is what the overall study found, with its caveats: Because the study included a small number of donors, the genetic and exposure-history diversity represented was limited. Larger estimated clonotype richness was generally found for naive subsets than for memory subsets. Compared with non-shared clonotypes, the clonotypes found in all four sorted-subset donors had higher generation probabilities. Only blood was sampled, and tissue TCR repertoires likely differ from those in blood. Incomplete sequencing was indicated by rarefaction of sorted-subset datasets, despite the large sequencing depth. Pairwise subsampling led to the expectation that sequencing depth would affect the degree of clonotype sharing among donors. Sharing across several donors was observed for about 5% of naive CD4, about 3.2% of naive CD8, 2.3% of memory CD4, and around 0.4% of memory CD8 clonotypes.

V and J lose 2 bases and 5 bases, and a span of 10 bases separates them. The CDR3 has 14 amino acids, counting the end cysteine and phenylalanine. Solely the CDR3 DNA is kept, with 42 bases framed from the first base. Sequences SNHLY (CDR1) and FYNNEI (CDR2) are obtained from the germline V gene. This receptor was obtained from a man younger than 35 in good health. The sequenced material came from naive CD4+ T cells sorted from blood. The sample's cell subset or site label, decoded: CD45RA+ positively selected. Recombination connected TRBV2 to TRBJ1-5; a weak D assignment points to TRBD1 (5 bases agree). The nucleotide sequence reads TGTGCCAGCAGTGAACAGGGTGGTTATCAGCCCCAGCATTTT. Translated, it gives CASSEQGGYQPQHF.